One T cell receptor (beta chain) is described in this entry. Its antigen is not known. This sample was included in a study of CD8 T cells in Susac syndrome. Overall study results and limits: Susac-specific public clones were found in both the total CD8+ and the CD8+ TEMRA repertoires, with some 15 in the former and several in the latter.

cDNA came from 0.5 to 1 ug RNA primed by random hexamers. An immunoSEQ multiplex PCR generated amplified TCR beta CDR3 products spanning 54 Vbeta and 13 Jbeta. TCRdb reprocessed the immunoSEQ multiplex PCR reads via MiXCR and lists one record per CDR3 protein. The sample yields 100,000 or so distinct CDR3 sequences, around 95% seen once. It was negative isolation that provided the CD8+ and CD4+ T cells, whereas TEMRA cells were enriched by FACS. V lost 5 bases to trimming and J lost 3 bases; unmatched junction nucleotides: 1. The CDR3 is made up of 13 amino acids. Per the germline V gene, CDR1 is SGHVS and CDR2 is FQNEAQ.

The chain links TRBV7-8 to TRBJ2-5, with 9 bases identical to TRBD2. This TCR was sampled from a human donor with Susac syndrome. Material for sequencing was CD8+ T cells from PBMCs. This CDR3 is CASSQRGEETQYF. The DNA of the CDR3 is TGTGCCAGCAGCCAGCGGGGGGAAGAGACCCAGTACTTC.